This T cell receptor beta chain was recorded in a study of tumor-infiltrating lymphocytes in localized non-small cell lung cancer. Study-wide points: Technical variation could not be separated from intratumor heterogeneity here. Tumors had more T cell infiltration than uninvolved lung, per TCRbeta sequencing and CD3 counts.

Measured with immunoSEQ multiplex PCR; TCRdb has only the in-frame clones, and not every one. Here the sample spans over 10,000 clones, about 70% being singletons. V dropped 1 base and J dropped 6 bases, with 10 bases sitting between them. The CDR3 runs 13 residues. CDR1 is SSHAT, CDR2 FNYEAQ, per germline (reference sequence). This clone has more than one count but fewer than ten. Its specificity is unknown. The material sequenced was uninvolved lung tissue not adjacent to the tumor. The TCR comes from a human donor with non-small cell lung cancer. The J gene is TRBJ2-7, the V gene TRBV7-7; D may be TRBD1 or TRBD2 (5 bases each). The DNA of the CDR3 is TGTGCCAGCAGCTTAGTAGAGGGGCGCGAGCAGTACTTC. The encoded protein is CASSLVEGREQYF.